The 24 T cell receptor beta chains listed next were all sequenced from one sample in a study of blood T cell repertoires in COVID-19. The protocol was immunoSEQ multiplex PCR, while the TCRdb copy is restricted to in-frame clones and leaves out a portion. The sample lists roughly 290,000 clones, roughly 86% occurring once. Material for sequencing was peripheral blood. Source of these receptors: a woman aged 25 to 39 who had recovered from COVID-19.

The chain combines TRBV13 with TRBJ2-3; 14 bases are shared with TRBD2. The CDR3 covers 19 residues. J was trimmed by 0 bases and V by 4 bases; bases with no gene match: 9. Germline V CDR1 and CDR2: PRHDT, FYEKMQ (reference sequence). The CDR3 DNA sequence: TGTGCCAGCAGCTCCAGTTGGACTAGCGGGGGGCCCAGCACAGATACGCAGTATTTT. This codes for CASSSSWTSGGPSTDTQYF. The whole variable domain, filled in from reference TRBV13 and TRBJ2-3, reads AAGVIQSPRHLIKEKRETATLKCYPIPRHDTVYWYQQGPGQDPQFLISFYEKMQSDKGSIPDRFSAQQFSDYHSELNMSSLELGDSALYFCASSSSWTSGGPSTDTQYFGPGTRLTVL.

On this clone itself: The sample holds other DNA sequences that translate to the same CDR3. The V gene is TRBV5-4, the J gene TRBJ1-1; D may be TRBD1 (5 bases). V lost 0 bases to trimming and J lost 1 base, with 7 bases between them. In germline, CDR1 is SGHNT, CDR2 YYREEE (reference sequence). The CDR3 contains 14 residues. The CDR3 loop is CASSLGGGNTEAFF. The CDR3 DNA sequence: TGTGCCAGCAGCTTGGGGGGCGGGAACACTGAAGCTTTCTTT.

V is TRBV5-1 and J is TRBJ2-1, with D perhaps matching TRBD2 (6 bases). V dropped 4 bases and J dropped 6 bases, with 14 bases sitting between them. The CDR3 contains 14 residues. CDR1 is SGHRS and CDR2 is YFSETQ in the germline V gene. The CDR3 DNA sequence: TGCGCCAGCAGCCCAATGTCCGGGAGCAATGAGCAGTTCTTC. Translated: CASSPMSGSNEQFF.

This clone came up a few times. The DNA for the CDR3 is TGTGCCAGCAGCCAAGTGCCGGGAAACTATGGCTACACCTTC. Translated: CASSQVPGNYGYTF. The J gene is TRBJ1-2, the V gene TRBV3-1 (or the pseudogene TRBV3-2); D is ambiguous. Trimming took 1 base from V and 2 from J, leaving 8 bases between them. CDR1 LGHDT and CDR2 YNNKEL come from the germline V gene (reference sequence). The CDR3 covers 14 residues.

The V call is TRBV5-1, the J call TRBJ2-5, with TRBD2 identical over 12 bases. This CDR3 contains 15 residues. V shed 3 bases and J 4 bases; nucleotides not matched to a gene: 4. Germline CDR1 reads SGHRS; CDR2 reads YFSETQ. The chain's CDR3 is CASSWTSGVRETQYF. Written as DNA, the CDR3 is TGCGCCAGCAGCTGGACTAGCGGGGTAAGAGAGACCCAGTACTTC.

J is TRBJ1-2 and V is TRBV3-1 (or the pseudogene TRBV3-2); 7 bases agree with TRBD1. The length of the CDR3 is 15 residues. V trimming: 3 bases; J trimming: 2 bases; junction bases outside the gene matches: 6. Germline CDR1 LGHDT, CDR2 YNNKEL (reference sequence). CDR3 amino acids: CASSQEQGFNYGYTF. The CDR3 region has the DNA TGTGCCAGCAGCCAGGAACAGGGGTTCAACTATGGCTACACCTTC.

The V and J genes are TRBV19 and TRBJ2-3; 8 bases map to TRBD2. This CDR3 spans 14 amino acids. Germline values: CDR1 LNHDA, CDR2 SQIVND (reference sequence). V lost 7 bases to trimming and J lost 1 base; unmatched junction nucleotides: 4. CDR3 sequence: CASTIAGRTDTQYF. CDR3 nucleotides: TGTGCCAGTACCATAGCGGGGCGCACAGATACGCAGTATTTT. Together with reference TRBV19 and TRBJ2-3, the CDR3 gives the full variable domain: DGGITQSPKYLFRKEGQNVTLSCEQNLNHDAMYWYRQDPGQGLRLIYYSQIVNDFQKGDIAEGYSVSREKKESFPLTVTSAQKNPTAFYLCASTIAGRTDTQYFGPGTRLTVL.

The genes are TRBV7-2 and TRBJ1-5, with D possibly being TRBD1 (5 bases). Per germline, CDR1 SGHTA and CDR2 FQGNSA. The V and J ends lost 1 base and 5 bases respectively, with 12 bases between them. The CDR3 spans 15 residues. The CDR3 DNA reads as TGTGCCAGCAGCTTAGGACACAGGTACGATCAGCCCCAGCATTTT. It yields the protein CASSLGHRYDQPQHF.

The CDR3 DNA reads TGTGCCAGTAGTTCCCGACTAGCGGGGGGGCCGGGCCAAGAGACCCAGTACTTC. It translates to CASSSRLAGGPGQETQYF. This chain connects TRBV19 to TRBJ2-5, with TRBD2 matching over 14 bases. V lost 5 bases and J lost 1; bases outside the gene matches: 9. The CDR3 totals 18 residues. Germline loops: CDR1 LNHDA, CDR2 SQIVND (reference sequence).

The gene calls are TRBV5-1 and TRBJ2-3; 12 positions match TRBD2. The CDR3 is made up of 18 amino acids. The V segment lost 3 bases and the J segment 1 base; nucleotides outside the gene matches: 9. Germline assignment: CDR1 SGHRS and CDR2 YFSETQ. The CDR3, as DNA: TGCGCCAGCAGCTACGAACTAGCGGGAGGCGGGGGCACAGATACGCAGTATTTT. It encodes CASSYELAGGGGTDTQYF.

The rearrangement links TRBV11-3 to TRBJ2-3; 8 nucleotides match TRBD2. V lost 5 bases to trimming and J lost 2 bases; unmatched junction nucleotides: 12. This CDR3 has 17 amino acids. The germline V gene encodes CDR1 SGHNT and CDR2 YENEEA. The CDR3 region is CASSQAKAGENTDTQYF. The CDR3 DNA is TGTGCCAGCAGCCAGGCGAAAGCGGGAGAAAACACAGATACGCAGTATTTT.

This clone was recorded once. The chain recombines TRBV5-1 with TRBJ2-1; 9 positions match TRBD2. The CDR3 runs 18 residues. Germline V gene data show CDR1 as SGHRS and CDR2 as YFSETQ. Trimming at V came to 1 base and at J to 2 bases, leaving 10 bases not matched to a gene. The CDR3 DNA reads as TGCGCCAGCAGCTTGCACAAATTTTTAGCGGGAGCCTACAATGAGCAGTTCTTC. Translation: CASSLHKFLAGAYNEQFF.

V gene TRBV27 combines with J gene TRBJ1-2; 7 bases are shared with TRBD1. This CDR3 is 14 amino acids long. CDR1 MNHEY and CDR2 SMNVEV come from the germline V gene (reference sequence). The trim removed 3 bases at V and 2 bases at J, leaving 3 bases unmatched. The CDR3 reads CASSLQGENYGYTF. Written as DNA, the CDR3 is TGTGCCAGCAGTTTGCAGGGGGAAAACTATGGCTACACCTTC.

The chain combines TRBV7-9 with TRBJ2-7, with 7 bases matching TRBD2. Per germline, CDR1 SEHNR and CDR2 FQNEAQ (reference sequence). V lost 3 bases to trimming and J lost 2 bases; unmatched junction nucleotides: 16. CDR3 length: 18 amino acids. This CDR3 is CASSFLGGLGKQPYEQYF. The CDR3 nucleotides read TGTGCCAGCAGCTTTCTGGGAGGGCTAGGCAAGCAGCCCTACGAGCAGTACTTC.

The CDR3 DNA sequence: TGTGCCAGCAGCTTGACGACAGGGTCGGAAGGCTACACCTTC. As protein: CASSLTTGSEGYTF. The chain is built from TRBV7-2 and TRBJ1-2; 7 nucleotides agree with TRBD1. Germline CDR1 SGHTA, CDR2 FQGNSA. The ends lost 3 bases at V and 8 bases at J; junction bases unmatched: 9. The CDR3 runs 14 residues.

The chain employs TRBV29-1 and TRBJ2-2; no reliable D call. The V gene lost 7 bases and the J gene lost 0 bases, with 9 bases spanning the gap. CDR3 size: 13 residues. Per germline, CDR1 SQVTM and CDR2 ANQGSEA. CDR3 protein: CSGGSANTGELFF. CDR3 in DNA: TGCAGCGGGGGATCAGCGAACACCGGGGAGCTGTTTTTT.

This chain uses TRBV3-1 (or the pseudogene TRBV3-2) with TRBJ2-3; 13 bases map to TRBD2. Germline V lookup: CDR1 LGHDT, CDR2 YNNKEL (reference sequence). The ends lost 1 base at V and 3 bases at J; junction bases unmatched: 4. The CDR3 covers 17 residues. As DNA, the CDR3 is TGTGCCAGCAGCCAAGTGGGGACTAGCGGGATGACAGATACGCAGTATTTT. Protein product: CASSQVGTSGMTDTQYF.

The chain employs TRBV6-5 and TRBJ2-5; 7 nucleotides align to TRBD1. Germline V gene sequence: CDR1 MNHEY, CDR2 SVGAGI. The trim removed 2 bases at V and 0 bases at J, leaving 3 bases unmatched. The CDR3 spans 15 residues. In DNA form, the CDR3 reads TGTGCCAGCAGTTACCCTACAGGGGACCAAGAGACCCAGTACTTC. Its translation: CASSYPTGDQETQYF.

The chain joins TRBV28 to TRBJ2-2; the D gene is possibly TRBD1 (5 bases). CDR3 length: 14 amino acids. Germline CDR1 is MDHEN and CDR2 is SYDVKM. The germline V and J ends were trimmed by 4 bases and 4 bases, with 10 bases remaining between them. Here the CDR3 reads CASSYQGGTGELFF. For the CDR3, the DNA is TGTGCCAGCAGTTACCAGGGTGGCACCGGGGAGCTGTTTTTT.

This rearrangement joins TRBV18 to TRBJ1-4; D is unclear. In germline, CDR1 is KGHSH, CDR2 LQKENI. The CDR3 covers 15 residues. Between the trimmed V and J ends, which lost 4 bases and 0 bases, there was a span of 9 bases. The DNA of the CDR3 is TGTGCCAGCTCACAATTAGCGTCAACTAATGAAAAACTGTTTTTT. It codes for CASSQLASTNEKLFF.

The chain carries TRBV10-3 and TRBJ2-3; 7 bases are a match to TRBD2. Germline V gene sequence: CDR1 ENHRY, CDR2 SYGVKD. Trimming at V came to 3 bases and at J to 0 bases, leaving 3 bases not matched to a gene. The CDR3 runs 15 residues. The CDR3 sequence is CAISDWGGSTDTQYF. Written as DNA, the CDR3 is TGTGCCATCAGTGATTGGGGGGGAAGCACAGATACGCAGTATTTT.

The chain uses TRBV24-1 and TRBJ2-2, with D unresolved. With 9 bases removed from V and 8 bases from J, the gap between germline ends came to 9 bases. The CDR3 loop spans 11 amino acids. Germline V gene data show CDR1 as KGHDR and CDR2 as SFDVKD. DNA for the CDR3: TGTGCCACCGAGTCCAATGGGGAGCTGTTTTTT. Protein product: CATESNGELFF.

The CDR3 is CASSPGLGRGELFF. CDR3 nucleotide sequence: TGTGCCAGCTCACCGGGACTTGGTAGAGGGGAGCTGTTTTTT. J is TRBJ2-2 and V is TRBV18; tentatively, D is TRBD2 (6 bases). The CDR3 sequence is 14 residues long. The germline gives CDR1 KGHSH, CDR2 LQKENI. Trimming pared 3 bases from V and 8 bases from J, leaving 13 bases between.

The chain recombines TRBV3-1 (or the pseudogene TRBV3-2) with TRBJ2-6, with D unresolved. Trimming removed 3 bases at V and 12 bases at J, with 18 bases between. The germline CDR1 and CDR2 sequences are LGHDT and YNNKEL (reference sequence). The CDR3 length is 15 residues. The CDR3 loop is CASSHSILIYRVLTF. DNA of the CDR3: TGTGCCAGCAGCCACAGTATTTTAATTTATCGCGTCCTGACTTTC.